By share, the clone carrying this T cell receptor (beta chain) counts as medium-sized. The source of the sample is a study of CD8 T cells in ankylosing spondylitis. Unmatched junction bases numbered 8, after V lost 1 base and J lost 5 bases. Germline loops: CDR1 DFQATT, CDR2 SNEGSKA (reference sequence). The CDR3 extends over 15 amino acids. TCRdb called the 5' RACE reads again in MiXCR, with one record for every CDR3 protein. The sample holds about 64,000 distinct CDR3 sequences, roughly 6.2% seen once. The sample was synovial fluid, either unsorted or a sorted T cell fraction (not recorded which). The J gene is TRBJ2-5, the V gene TRBV20-1, with 9 bases identical to TRBD2. This clonotype originated in a male donor with ankylosing spondylitis. CDR3 amino acids: CSARALAGWVETQYF. The CDR3 nucleotides read TGCAGTGCTAGAGCTCTAGCGGGATGGGTGGAGACCCAGTACTTC.